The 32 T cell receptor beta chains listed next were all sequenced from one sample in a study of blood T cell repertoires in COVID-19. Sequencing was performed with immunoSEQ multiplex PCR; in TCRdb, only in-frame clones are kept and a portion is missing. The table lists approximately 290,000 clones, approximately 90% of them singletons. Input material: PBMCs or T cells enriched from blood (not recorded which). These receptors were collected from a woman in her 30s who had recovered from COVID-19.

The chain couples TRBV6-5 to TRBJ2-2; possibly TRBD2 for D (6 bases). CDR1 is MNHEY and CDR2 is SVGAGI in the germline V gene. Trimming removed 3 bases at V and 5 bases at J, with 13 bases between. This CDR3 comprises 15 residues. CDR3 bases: TGTGCCAGCAGTTATGGAGGGCCCTGGACCGGGGAGCTGTTTTTT. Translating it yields CASSYGGPWTGELFF.

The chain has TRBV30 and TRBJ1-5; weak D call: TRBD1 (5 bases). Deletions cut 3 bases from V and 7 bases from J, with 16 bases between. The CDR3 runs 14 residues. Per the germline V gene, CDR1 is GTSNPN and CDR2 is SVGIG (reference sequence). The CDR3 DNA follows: TGTGCCTGGAGCCTCTTAGGGGTCGGGCAGCCCCAGCATTTT. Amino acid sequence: CAWSLLGVGQPQHF. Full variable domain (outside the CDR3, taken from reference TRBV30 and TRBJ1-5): SQTIHQWPATLVQPVGSPLSLECTVEGTSNPNLYWYRQAAGRGLQLLFYSVGIGQISSEVPQNLSASRPQDRQFILSSKKLLLSDSGFYLCAWSLLGVGQPQHFGDGTRLSIL.

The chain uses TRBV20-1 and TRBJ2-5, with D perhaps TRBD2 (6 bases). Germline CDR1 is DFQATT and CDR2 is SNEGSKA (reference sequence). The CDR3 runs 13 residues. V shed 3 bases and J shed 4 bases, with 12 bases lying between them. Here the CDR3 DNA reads TGCAGTGCTAGTTTTTTAGCGGTAGAGACCCAGTACTTC. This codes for CSASFLAVETQYF.

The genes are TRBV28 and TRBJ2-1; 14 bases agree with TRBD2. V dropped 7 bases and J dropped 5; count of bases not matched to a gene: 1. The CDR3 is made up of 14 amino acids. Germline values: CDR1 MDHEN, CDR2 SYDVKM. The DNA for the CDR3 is TGTGCCAGCAAGACTAGCGGGAGGGACAATGAGCAGTTCTTC. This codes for CASKTSGRDNEQFF.

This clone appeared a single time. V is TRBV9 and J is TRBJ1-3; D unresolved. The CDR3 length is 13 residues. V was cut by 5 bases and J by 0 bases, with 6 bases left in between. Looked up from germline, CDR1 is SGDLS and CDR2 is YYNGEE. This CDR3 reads CASREVSGNTIYF. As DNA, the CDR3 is TGTGCCAGCAGGGAGGTCTCTGGAAACACCATATATTTT.

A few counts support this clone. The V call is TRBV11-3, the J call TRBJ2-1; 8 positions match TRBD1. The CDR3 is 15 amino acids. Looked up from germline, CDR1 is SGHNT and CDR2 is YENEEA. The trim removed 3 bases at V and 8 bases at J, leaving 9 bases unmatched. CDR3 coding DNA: TGTGCCAGCAGCTTCCAGGGGGCGGTGATGGATGAGCAGTTCTTC. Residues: CASSFQGAVMDEQFF.

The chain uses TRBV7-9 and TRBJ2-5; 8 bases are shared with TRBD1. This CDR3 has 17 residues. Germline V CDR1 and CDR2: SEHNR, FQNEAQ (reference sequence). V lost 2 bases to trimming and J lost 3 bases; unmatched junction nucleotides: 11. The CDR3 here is CASSLKVKDRVKETQYF. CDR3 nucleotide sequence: TGTGCCAGCAGCTTAAAGGTCAAGGACAGGGTGAAAGAGACCCAGTACTTC.

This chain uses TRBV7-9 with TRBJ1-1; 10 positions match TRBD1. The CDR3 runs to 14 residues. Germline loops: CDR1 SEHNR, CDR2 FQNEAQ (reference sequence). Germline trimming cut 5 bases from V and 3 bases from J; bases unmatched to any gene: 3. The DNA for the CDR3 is TGTGCCAGCAGCATAGGACAGGGGGACACTGAAGCTTTCTTT. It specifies CASSIGQGDTEAFF. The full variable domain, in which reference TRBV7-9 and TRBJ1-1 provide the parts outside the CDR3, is DTGVSQNPRHKITKRGQNVTFRCDPISEHNRLYWYRQTLGQGPEFLTYFQNEAQLEKSRLLSDRFSAERPKGSFSTLEIQRTEQGDSAMYLCASSIGQGDTEAFFGQGTRLTVV.

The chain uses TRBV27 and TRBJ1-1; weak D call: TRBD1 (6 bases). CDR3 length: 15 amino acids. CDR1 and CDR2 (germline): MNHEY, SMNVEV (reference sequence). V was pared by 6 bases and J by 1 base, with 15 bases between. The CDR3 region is CASSFGTLKNTEAFF. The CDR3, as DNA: TGTGCCAGCAGCTTCGGGACACTAAAGAACACTGAAGCTTTCTTT.

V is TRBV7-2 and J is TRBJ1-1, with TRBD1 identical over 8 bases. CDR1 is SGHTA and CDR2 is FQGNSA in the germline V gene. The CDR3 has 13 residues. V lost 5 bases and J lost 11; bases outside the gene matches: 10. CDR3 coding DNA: TGTGCCAGCAGCCCCGTTTCGGACAGGGCCGCTTTCTTT. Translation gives CASSPVSDRAAFF. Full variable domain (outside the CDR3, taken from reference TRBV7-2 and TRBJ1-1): GAGVSQSPSNKVTEKGKDVELRCDPISGHTALYWYRQSLGQGLEFLIYFQGNSAPDKSGLPSDRFSAERTGGSVSTLTIQRTQQEDSAVYLCASSPVSDRAAFFGQGTRLTVV.

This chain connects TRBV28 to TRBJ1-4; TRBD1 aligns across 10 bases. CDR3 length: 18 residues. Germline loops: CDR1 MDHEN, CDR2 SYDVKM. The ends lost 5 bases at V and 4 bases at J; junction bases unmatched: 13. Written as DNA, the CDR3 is TGTGCCAGCAGTGCCCGACAGGGGGCGCTTGAAATTAATGAAAAACTGTTTTTT. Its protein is CASSARQGALEINEKLFF.

The CDR3 loop is CASSSSTGNTIYF. CDR3 bases: TGTGCCAGCAGCTCGTCGACAGGAAACACCATATATTTT. V gene TRBV7-8 combines with J gene TRBJ1-3; no reliable D call. The germline V gene has CDR1 SGHVS and CDR2 FQNEAQ. The CDR3 is made up of 13 amino acids. Deletions cut 4 bases from V and 4 bases from J, with 8 bases between. The whole variable domain, filled in from reference TRBV7-8 and TRBJ1-3, reads GAGVSQSPRYKVAKRGQDVALRCDPISGHVSLFWYQQALGQGPEFLTYFQNEAQLDKSGLPSDRFFAERPEGSVSTLKIQRTQQEDSAVYLCASSSSTGNTIYFGEGSWLTVV.

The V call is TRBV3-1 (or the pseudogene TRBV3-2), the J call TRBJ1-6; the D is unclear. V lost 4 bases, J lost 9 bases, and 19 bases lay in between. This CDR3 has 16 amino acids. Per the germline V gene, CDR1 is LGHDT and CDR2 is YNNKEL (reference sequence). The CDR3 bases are TGTGCCAGCAGCCCCTCTAGGGTTTTGGGGAGTTCACCCCTCCACTTT. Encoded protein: CASSPSRVLGSSPLHF.

The CDR3 sequence is CASRLRQGIETQYF. The DNA of the CDR3 is TGTGCCAGCAGACTTAGACAGGGTATAGAGACCCAGTACTTC. The genes are TRBV7-2 and TRBJ2-5, with TRBD1 matching over 7 bases. V was pared by 6 bases and J by 4 bases, with 8 bases of the junction left unmatched. The germline gives CDR1 SGHTA, CDR2 FQGNSA. The CDR3 is 14 amino acids.

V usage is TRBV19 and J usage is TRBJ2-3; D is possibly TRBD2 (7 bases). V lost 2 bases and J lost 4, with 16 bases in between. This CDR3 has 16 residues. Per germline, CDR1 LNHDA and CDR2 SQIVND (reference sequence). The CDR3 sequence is CASSIRGGSGPDTQYF. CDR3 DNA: TGTGCCAGTAGTATAAGGGGGGGAAGTGGGCCAGATACGCAGTATTTT.

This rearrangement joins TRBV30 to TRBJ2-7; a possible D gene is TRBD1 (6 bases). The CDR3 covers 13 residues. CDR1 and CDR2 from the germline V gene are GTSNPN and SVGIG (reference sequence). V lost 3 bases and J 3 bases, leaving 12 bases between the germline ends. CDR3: CAWSQTGFYEQYF. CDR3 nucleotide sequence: TGTGCCTGGAGCCAAACAGGGTTCTACGAGCAGTACTTC. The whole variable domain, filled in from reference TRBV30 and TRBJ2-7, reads SQTIHQWPATLVQPVGSPLSLECTVEGTSNPNLYWYRQAAGRGLQLLFYSVGIGQISSEVPQNLSASRPQDRQFILSSKKLLLSDSGFYLCAWSQTGFYEQYFGPGTRLTVT.

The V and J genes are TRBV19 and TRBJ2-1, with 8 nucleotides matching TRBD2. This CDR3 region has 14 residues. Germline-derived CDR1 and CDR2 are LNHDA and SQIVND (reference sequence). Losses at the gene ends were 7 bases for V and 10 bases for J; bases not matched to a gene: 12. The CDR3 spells CASTGLGRGGEQFF. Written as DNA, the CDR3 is TGTGCCAGTACGGGACTAGGGAGGGGAGGCGAGCAGTTCTTC.

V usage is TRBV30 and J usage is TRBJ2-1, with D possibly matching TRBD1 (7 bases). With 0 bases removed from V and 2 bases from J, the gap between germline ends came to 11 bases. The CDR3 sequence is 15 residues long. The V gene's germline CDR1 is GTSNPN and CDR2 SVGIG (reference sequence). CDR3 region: CAWSVSGGTYNEQFF. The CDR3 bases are TGTGCCTGGAGTGTCTCAGGGGGGACCTACAATGAGCAGTTCTTC. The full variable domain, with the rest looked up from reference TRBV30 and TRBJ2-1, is SQTIHQWPATLVQPVGSPLSLECTVEGTSNPNLYWYRQAAGRGLQLLFYSVGIGQISSEVPQNLSASRPQDRQFILSSKKLLLSDSGFYLCAWSVSGGTYNEQFFGPGTRLTVL.

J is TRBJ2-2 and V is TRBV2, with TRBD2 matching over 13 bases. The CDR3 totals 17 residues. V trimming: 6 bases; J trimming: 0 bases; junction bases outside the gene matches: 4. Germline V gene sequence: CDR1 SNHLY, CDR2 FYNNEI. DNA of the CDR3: TGTGCCAGCAGCTACGGACTAGCGGGAGCGAACACCGGGGAGCTGTTTTTT. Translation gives CASSYGLAGANTGELFF.

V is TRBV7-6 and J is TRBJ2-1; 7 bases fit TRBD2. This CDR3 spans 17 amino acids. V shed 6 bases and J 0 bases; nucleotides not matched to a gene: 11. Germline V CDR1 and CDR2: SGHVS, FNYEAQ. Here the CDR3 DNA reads TGTGCCAGCAGTCTCTGGGGTCGCGGGGGCTCCTACAATGAGCAGTTCTTC. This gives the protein CASSLWGRGGSYNEQFF. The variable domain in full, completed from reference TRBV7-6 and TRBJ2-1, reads GAGVSQSPRYKVTKRGQDVALRCDPISGHVSLYWYRQALGQGPEFLTYFNYEAQQDKSGLPNDRFSAERPEGSISTLTIQRTEQRDSAMYRCASSLWGRGGSYNEQFFGPGTRLTVL.

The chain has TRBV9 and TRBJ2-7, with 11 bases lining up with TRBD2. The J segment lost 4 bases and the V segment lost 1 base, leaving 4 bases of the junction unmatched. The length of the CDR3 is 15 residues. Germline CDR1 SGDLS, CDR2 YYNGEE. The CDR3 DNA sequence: TGTGCCAGCAGCGTACTAGCGGGAGGCAAATACGAGCAGTACTTC. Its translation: CASSVLAGGKYEQYF.

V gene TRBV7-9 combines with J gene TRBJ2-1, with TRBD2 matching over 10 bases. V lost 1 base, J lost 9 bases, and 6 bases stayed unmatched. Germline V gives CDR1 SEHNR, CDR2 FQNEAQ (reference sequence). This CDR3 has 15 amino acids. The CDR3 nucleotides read TGTGCCAGCAGCTTAGTTGCTAGCGGGAGCCCTGAGCAGTTCTTC. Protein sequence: CASSLVASGSPEQFF.

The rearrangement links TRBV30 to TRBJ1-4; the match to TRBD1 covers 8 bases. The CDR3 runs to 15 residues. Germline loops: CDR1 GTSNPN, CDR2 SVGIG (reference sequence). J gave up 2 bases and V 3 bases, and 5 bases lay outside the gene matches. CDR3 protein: CAWRWQGATNEKLFF. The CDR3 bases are TGTGCCTGGAGATGGCAGGGGGCGACTAATGAAAAACTGTTTTTT.

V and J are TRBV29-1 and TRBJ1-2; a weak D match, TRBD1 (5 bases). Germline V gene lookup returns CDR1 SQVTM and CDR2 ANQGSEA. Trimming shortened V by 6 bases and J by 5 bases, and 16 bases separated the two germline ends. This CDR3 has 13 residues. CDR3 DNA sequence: TGCAGCGTCCCGGGGGGGGGTTTTTATGGCTACACCTTC. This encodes CSVPGGGFYGYTF.

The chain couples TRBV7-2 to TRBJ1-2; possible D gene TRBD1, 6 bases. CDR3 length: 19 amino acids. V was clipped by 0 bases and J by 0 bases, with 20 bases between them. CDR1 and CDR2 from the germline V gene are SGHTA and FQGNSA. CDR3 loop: CASSLAASSFGTSNYGYTF. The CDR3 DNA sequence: TGTGCCAGCAGCTTAGCGGCCAGCAGCTTTGGGACATCTAACTATGGCTACACCTTC.

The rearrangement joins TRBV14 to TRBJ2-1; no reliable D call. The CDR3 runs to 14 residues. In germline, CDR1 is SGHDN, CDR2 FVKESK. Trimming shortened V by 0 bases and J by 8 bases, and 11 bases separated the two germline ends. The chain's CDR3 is CASSQDTRIYEQFF. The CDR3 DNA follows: TGTGCCAGCAGCCAAGATACGAGGATCTATGAGCAGTTCTTC.

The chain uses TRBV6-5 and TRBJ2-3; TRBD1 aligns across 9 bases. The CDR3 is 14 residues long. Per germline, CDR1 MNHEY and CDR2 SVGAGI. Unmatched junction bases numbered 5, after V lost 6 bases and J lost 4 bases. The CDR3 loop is CASRSTGGPDTQYF. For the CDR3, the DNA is TGTGCCAGCAGGAGCACAGGGGGCCCAGATACGCAGTATTTT.

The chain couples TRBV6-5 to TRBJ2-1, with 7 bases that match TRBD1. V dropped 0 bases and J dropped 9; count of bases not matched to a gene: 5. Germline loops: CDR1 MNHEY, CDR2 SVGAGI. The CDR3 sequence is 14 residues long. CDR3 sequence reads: CASSYSTGSSEQFF. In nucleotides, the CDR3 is TGTGCCAGCAGTTACTCGACAGGGTCTAGTGAGCAGTTCTTC.

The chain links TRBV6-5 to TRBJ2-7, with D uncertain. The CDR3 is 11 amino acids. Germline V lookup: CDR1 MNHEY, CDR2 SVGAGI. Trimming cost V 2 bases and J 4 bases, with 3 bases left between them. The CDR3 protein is CASSYQYEQYF. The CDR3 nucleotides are TGTGCCAGCAGTTACCAATACGAGCAGTACTTC.

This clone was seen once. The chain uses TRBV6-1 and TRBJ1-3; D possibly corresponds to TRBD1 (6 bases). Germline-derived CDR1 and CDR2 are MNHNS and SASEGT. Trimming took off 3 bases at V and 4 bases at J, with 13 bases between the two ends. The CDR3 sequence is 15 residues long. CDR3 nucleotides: TGTGCCAGCAGTGATGCTCCTCAGGGGGGAAACACCATATATTTT. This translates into CASSDAPQGGNTIYF.

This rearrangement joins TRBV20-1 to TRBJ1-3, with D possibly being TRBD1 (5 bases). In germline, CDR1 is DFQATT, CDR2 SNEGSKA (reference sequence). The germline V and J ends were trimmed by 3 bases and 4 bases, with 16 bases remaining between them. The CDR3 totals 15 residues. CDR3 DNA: TGCAGTGCTAGTCCCTCCCAGGGTGGAGGAAACACCATATATTTT. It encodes CSASPSQGGGNTIYF.

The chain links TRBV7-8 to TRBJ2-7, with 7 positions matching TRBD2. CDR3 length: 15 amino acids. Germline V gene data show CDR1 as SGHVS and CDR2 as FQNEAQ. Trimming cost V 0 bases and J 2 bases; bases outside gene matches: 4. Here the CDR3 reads CASSLAGGPAYEQYF. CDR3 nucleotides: TGTGCCAGCAGCTTAGCGGGAGGGCCCGCCTACGAGCAGTACTTC.